Here is one T cell receptor (beta chain) with its context. The data stem from a study of OX40 agonist ivuxolimab in advanced cancers. V was pared by 5 bases and J by 2 bases, with 16 bases between. The CDR3 has 15 amino acids. Germline lookup yields CDR1 SGHRS and CDR2 YFSETQ. TCRdb's copy holds only in-frame clones and misses some; the assay was immunoSEQ multiplex PCR. The sample records 75,000 to 100,000 clones, 70% to 85% being singletons. V and J are TRBV5-1 and TRBJ1-1, with D hard to call. The source was CD4+ or CD8+ T cells sorted from blood, collected in a trial of the OX40 agonist ivuxolimab. The clonotype comes from an adult with an advanced solid tumor such as melanoma, head and neck, liver or kidney cancer. CDR3 residues: CASSPVSAGNTEAFF. The CDR3 coding sequence is TGCGCCAGCAGTCCCGTTTCGGCAGGCAACACTGAAGCTTTCTTT.